This T cell receptor (beta chain) was documented in a study of blood T cell repertoires in COVID-19. About the research overall: COVID-19 samples from acute and convalescent phases originated in the United States, Italy and Spain. The cDNA or gDNA used as material had been derived from T cells, B-cell-depleted T cells, or PBMCs.

Trimming removed 1 base at V and 2 bases at J, with 8 bases between. CDR1 is SGHTA, CDR2 FQGTGA, per germline. CDR3 length equals 14 residues. Original data processing: Scientists estimated how many nucleated cells there were by amplifying reference gene primers. Profiling relied on immunoSEQ multiplex PCR, and the TCRdb table lists in-frame clones only, not all of them. V and J calls and clone size are given by that table; D and trimming were obtained from the DNA. The sample yields around 140,000 clones, 88% seen once. In Seattle, patients joined the study during active infection and were tracked longitudinally.

The J gene is TRBJ2-5, the V gene TRBV7-3; D remains ambiguous. The specimen sequenced was peripheral blood. The sequence was collected from a human donor with COVID-19, enrolled during active disease. The donor label of this sample is uncertain. CDR3 sequence: CASSLNPQQETQYF. CDR3 bases: TGTGCCAGCAGCTTAAACCCACAACAAGAGACCCAGTACTTC.